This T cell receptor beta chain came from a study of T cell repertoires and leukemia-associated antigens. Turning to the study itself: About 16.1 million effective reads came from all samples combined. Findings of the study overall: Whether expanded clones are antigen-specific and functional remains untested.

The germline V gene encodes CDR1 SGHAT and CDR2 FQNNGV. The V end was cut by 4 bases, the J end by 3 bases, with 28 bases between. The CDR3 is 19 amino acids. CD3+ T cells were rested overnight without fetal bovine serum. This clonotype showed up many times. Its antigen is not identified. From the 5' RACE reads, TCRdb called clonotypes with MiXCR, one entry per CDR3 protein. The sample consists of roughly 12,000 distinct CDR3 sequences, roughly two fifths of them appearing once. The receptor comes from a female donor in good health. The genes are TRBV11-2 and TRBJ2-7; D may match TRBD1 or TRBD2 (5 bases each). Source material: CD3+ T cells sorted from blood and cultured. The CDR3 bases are TGTGCCAGCAGCTCCCGATTGGACGTCTTGGGGGAGAAGCGCTACGAGCAGTACTTC. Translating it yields CASSSRLDVLGEKRYEQYF.